These 28 T cell receptor beta chains came from one sample sequenced in a study of STAT3 mutations in large granular lymphocyte leukemia. Their antigens are not known. The study's findings and limits: In T-cell large granular lymphocyte leukemia, about half of patients showed multiple immunodominant subclonotypes.

Using immunoSEQ multiplex PCR, the repertoire was profiled, and TCRdb retains in-frame clones only, with some absent. The sample holds 12,000 or so clones, about three quarters seen once. Sequences were obtained from peripheral blood mononuclear cells. These TCRs come from a man between 60 and 75 years old with T-cell large granular lymphocyte leukemia. Some clones in this sample may be carry-over from other donors' samples.

CDR3 in DNA: TGTGCCAGCAGACAATCAGGGGCCTCTAATGAAAAACTGTTTTTT. The encoded protein is CASRQSGASNEKLFF. This chain connects TRBV28 to TRBJ1-4; TRBD1 is a possible D gene (6 bases). Germline values: CDR1 MDHEN, CDR2 SYDVKM. The CDR3 loop spans 15 amino acids. V gave up 6 bases and J gave up 3 bases, with 14 bases separating them.

This chain uses TRBV30 with TRBJ1-1; 10 bases align to TRBD1. The CDR3 loop spans 13 amino acids. Germline V gene data show CDR1 as GTSNPN and CDR2 as SVGIG (reference sequence). The trim removed 5 bases at V and 4 bases at J, leaving 4 bases unmatched. The DNA for the CDR3 is TGTGCCTGGGGGGGGACAGGGGTCACTGAAGCTTTCTTT. It translates to CAWGGTGVTEAFF. The variable domain in full, with the rest retrieved from reference TRBV30 and TRBJ1-1, is SQTIHQWPATLVQPVGSPLSLECTVEGTSNPNLYWYRQAAGRGLQLLFYSVGIGQISSEVPQNLSASRPQDRQFILSSKKLLLSDSGFYLCAWGGTGVTEAFFGQGTRLTVV.

The chain links TRBV5-1 to TRBJ2-5; D possibly corresponds to TRBD2 (5 bases). Per germline, CDR1 SGHRS and CDR2 YFSETQ. The CDR3 consists of 14 residues. Trimming took off 4 bases at V and 3 bases at J, with 13 bases between the two ends. CDR3 sequence (DNA): TGCGCCAGCAGCAGCGGACGGATCGAAGAGACCCAGTACTTC. Protein product: CASSSGRIEETQYF.

The V gene is TRBV5-4, the J gene TRBJ2-7; D gene ambiguous. The CDR3 is 14 residues long. From germline, CDR1 is SGHNT and CDR2 YYREEE (reference sequence). With 0 bases removed from V and 3 bases from J, the gap between germline ends came to 10 bases. The CDR3 protein is CASSLGSEGYEQYF. Written as DNA, the CDR3 is TGTGCCAGCAGCTTGGGGTCCGAAGGCTACGAGCAGTACTTC.

CDR3 nucleotide sequence: TGTGCCAGCAGTGCCCCGACTAGCGGACACAATGAGCAGTTCTTC. This gives the protein CASSAPTSGHNEQFF. The chain couples TRBV27 to TRBJ2-1; 9 bases line up with TRBD2. The CDR3 runs 15 residues. Germline assignment: CDR1 MNHEY and CDR2 SMNVEV (reference sequence). V shed 5 bases, J shed 5 bases, and the junction held 7 bases outside the gene matches.

Points on this clone: Compared with germline, one end of the junction differs, possibly owing to a read error. The chain joins TRBV6-5 to TRBJ2-7; weak D call: TRBD1 (6 bases). This CDR3 region has 15 residues. Per the germline V gene, CDR1 is MNHEY and CDR2 is SVGAGI. The CDR3 DNA is TGTGCCAGCGGTTACATCGGACAGCGATCCTACGAGCAGTACTTC. It specifies CASGYIGQRSYEQYF.

The V and J genes are TRBV7-9 and TRBJ2-1; tentatively, D is TRBD1 (6 bases). CDR1 is SEHNR and CDR2 is FQNEAQ in the germline V gene (reference sequence). The CDR3 has 15 amino acids. Trimming cost V 5 bases and J 5 bases, with 16 bases left between them. Here the CDR3 DNA reads TGTGCCAGCAGCATAGTGGGGGCGGCACACAATGAGCAGTTCTTC. Translating it yields CASSIVGAAHNEQFF.

The chain couples TRBV19 to TRBJ2-7, with a weak D call TRBD1 (6 bases). The CDR3 runs to 14 residues. V lost 3 bases and J 6 bases, leaving 15 bases between the germline ends. Germline V gene lookup returns CDR1 LNHDA and CDR2 SQIVND (reference sequence). The CDR3 reads CASSISGVKGEQYF. The CDR3 DNA sequence: TGTGCCAGTAGTATTTCAGGGGTTAAGGGCGAGCAGTACTTC.

The chain joins TRBV29-1 to TRBJ2-7, with 10 bases fitting TRBD2. The CDR3 is made up of 14 amino acids. The germline gives CDR1 SQVTM, CDR2 ANQGSEA. The V gene end was trimmed by 0 bases and the J gene end by 1 base; junction bases not matched to a gene: 0. The CDR3 DNA is TGCAGCGTTGAAGAACTAGCGGGGTCCTACGAGCAGTACTTC. Its translation: CSVEELAGSYEQYF.

This chain joins TRBV9 and TRBJ2-1; a weak D match, TRBD2 (6 bases). The V and J ends lost 2 bases and 4 bases respectively, with 13 bases between them. Germline loops: CDR1 SGDLS, CDR2 YYNGEE. The CDR3 is made up of 15 amino acids. The CDR3 region is CASSVAGGLYNEQFF. The CDR3, as DNA: TGTGCCAGCAGCGTCGCCGGGGGATTGTACAATGAGCAGTTCTTC.

The gene calls are TRBV6-5 and TRBJ2-5, with 7 bases fitting TRBD2. Germline values: CDR1 MNHEY, CDR2 SVGAGI. This CDR3 comprises 14 residues. The junction had 8 bases not matched to a gene; V was cut back by 9 bases and J by 1 base. The CDR3 protein is CASWGGRPQETQYF. The CDR3 DNA sequence: TGTGCCAGTTGGGGGGGGAGGCCCCAAGAGACCCAGTACTTC.

V is TRBV30 and J is TRBJ2-2; TRBD1 matches at 9 bases. V was clipped by 2 bases and J by 6 bases; unmatched bases: 7. Per germline, CDR1 GTSNPN and CDR2 SVGIG (reference sequence). CDR3 length equals 15 residues. CDR3 sequence (DNA): TGTGCCTGGAGTAGATTAGGACAGGGGTCCGGGGAGCTGTTTTTT. Encoded protein: CAWSRLGQGSGELFF.

V usage is TRBV5-4 and J usage is TRBJ2-1; 8 positions agree with TRBD2. Germline lookup yields CDR1 SGHNT and CDR2 YYREEE (reference sequence). The CDR3 runs 15 residues. With 0 bases clipped from V and 8 bases from J, the junction kept 7 bases outside the gene matches. Written as DNA, the CDR3 is TGTGCCAGCAGCTTGGAAGCGGGAGTAATCCATGAGCAGTTCTTC. It specifies CASSLEAGVIHEQFF.

V gene TRBV13 combines with J gene TRBJ1-2, with D maybe TRBD1 (5 bases). The CDR3 has 14 residues. V was pared by 5 bases and J by 0 bases, with 10 bases between. Germline V gives CDR1 PRHDT, CDR2 FYEKMQ (reference sequence). The CDR3 protein is CASSPGRTNYGYTF. CDR3 bases: TGTGCCAGCAGCCCAGGGAGAACTAACTATGGCTACACCTTC.

V gene TRBV5-1 combines with J gene TRBJ2-3; 14 bases match TRBD2. The CDR3 runs to 16 residues. V shed 2 bases, J shed 5 bases, and the junction held 4 bases outside the gene matches. Germline V gene lookup returns CDR1 SGHRS and CDR2 YFSETQ. CDR3 in amino acids: CASSFGTSGSVDTQYF. The CDR3 bases are TGCGCCAGCAGCTTTGGGACTAGCGGGAGCGTAGATACGCAGTATTTT.

V gene TRBV9 combines with J gene TRBJ2-7; TRBD1 matches at 7 bases. The CDR3 length is 15 residues. In germline, CDR1 is SGDLS, CDR2 YYNGEE. The V and J ends lost 3 bases and 5 bases, in that order; junction bases with no gene match: 11. The chain's CDR3 is CASSAGEGQYHEQYF. The CDR3 nucleotides read TGTGCCAGCAGCGCAGGAGAGGGACAGTACCACGAGCAGTACTTC.

The J gene is TRBJ1-5, the V gene TRBV5-1; D is perhaps TRBD1 (5 bases). V lost 0 bases to trimming and J lost 4 bases, with 8 bases between them. This CDR3 region has 14 residues. CDR1 and CDR2 (germline): SGHRS, YFSETQ. The CDR3 DNA is TGCGCCAGCAGCTTGGACGGGGGAAATCAGCCCCAGCATTTT. Its protein product is CASSLDGGNQPQHF.

The V and J genes are TRBV7-2 and TRBJ1-2; D uncertain. The CDR3 runs 16 residues. Trimming left V 2 bases short and J 1 base short, with 14 bases between. Looked up from germline, CDR1 is SGHTA and CDR2 is FQGNSA. The DNA for the CDR3 is TGTGCCAGCAGCTTACGTGAGGGCTCCTATAACTATGGCTACACCTTC. Its protein product is CASSLREGSYNYGYTF.

This chain links TRBV5-1 with TRBJ1-1; weak D call: TRBD1 (6 bases). Germline lookup yields CDR1 SGHRS and CDR2 YFSETQ. Trimming removed 4 bases from V and 3 bases from J, with 13 bases in between. The CDR3 covers 14 residues. CDR3 coding DNA: TGCGCCAGCAGCACACAGGGAACCCACACTGAAGCTTTCTTT. It translates to CASSTQGTHTEAFF.

The genes are TRBV5-4 and TRBJ2-7, with D tentatively TRBD2 (6 bases). Germline CDR1 and CDR2: SGHNT and YYREEE (reference sequence). The CDR3 runs 15 residues. V lost 3 bases and J lost 1, with 14 bases in between. CDR3 nucleotide sequence: TGTGCCAGCAGCTCGAGCGGGCCCATTTCCTACGAGCAGTACTTC. Amino acid sequence: CASSSSGPISYEQYF.

The genes are TRBV27 and TRBJ2-7, with 9 nucleotides matching TRBD1. The germline V gene encodes CDR1 MNHEY and CDR2 SMNVEV (reference sequence). CDR3 size: 15 residues. Trimming took 3 bases from V and 2 from J; bases not matched to a gene: 5. The CDR3 DNA reads TGTGCCAGCAGTTTCCGGGACAGGGAAACCTACGAGCAGTACTTC. Its translation is CASSFRDRETYEQYF.

The chain is built from TRBV6-1 and TRBJ2-1; 13 bases line up with TRBD2. Germline V gene lookup returns CDR1 MNHNS and CDR2 SASEGT. With 10 bases clipped from V and 9 bases from J, the junction kept 9 bases outside the gene matches. The CDR3 loop spans 14 amino acids. The CDR3 region is CATQGLAGVVEQFF. The DNA of the CDR3 is TGTGCCACCCAAGGACTAGCGGGAGTTGTTGAGCAGTTCTTC.

The chain carries TRBV5-1 and TRBJ1-4, with 9 bases fitting TRBD1. The CDR3 length is 20 residues. Looked up from germline, CDR1 is SGHRS and CDR2 is YFSETQ. Trimming took 0 bases from V and 5 from J; bases not matched to a gene: 17. The CDR3 loop is CASSLDLGTGWSRVNEKLFF. As DNA, the CDR3 is TGCGCCAGCAGCTTGGATCTCGGGACAGGGTGGTCTCGGGTCAATGAAAAACTGTTTTTT.

CDR3 protein: CASSLGGPDTEAFF. Written as DNA, the CDR3 is TGTGCCAGCAGTTTAGGGGGGCCGGACACTGAAGCTTTCTTT. The chain is built from TRBV28 and TRBJ1-1, with D perhaps TRBD1 (6 bases). This CDR3 region has 14 residues. V was pared by 2 bases and J by 3 bases, with 10 bases between. In germline, CDR1 is MDHEN, CDR2 SYDVKM.

The V call is TRBV10-3, the J call TRBJ2-5, with 11 bases that match TRBD2. The trim removed 6 bases at V and 4 bases at J, leaving 10 bases unmatched. Germline V gene data show CDR1 as ENHRY and CDR2 as SYGVKD. The CDR3 sequence is 16 residues long. CDR3 in amino acids: CAISPTSGRWRETQYF. The DNA of the CDR3 is TGTGCCATCAGCCCAACTAGCGGGAGATGGAGAGAGACCCAGTACTTC.

This chain links TRBV29-1 with TRBJ1-2, with D tentatively TRBD1 (5 bases). Trimming left V 0 bases short and J 6 bases short, with 11 bases between. The V gene's germline CDR1 is SQVTM and CDR2 ANQGSEA. The CDR3 has 13 amino acids. CDR3 coding DNA: TGCAGCGTTGAAGATAGGGGCAGGGATGGCTACACCTTC. Its protein product is CSVEDRGRDGYTF.

This clone came up a few times. The chain is built from TRBV4-1 and TRBJ1-2, with D unclear. The CDR3 has 14 amino acids. The germline V gene encodes CDR1 MGHRA and CDR2 YSYEKL. V was trimmed by 0 bases and J by 1 base, leaving 6 bases between them. CDR3 in DNA: TGCGCCAGCAGCCAAGACCGGGTTAACTATGGCTACACCTTC. Encoded protein: CASSQDRVNYGYTF.

The V and J genes are TRBV30 and TRBJ1-4; D may be TRBD1 (6 bases). Germline values: CDR1 GTSNPN, CDR2 SVGIG (reference sequence). The V gene lost 5 bases and the J gene lost 8 bases, with 15 bases spanning the gap. CDR3 length: 13 amino acids. Here the CDR3 reads CAWRRDIGEKLFF. CDR3 nucleotide sequence: TGTGCCTGGCGGCGGGACATTGGAGAAAAACTGTTTTTT.